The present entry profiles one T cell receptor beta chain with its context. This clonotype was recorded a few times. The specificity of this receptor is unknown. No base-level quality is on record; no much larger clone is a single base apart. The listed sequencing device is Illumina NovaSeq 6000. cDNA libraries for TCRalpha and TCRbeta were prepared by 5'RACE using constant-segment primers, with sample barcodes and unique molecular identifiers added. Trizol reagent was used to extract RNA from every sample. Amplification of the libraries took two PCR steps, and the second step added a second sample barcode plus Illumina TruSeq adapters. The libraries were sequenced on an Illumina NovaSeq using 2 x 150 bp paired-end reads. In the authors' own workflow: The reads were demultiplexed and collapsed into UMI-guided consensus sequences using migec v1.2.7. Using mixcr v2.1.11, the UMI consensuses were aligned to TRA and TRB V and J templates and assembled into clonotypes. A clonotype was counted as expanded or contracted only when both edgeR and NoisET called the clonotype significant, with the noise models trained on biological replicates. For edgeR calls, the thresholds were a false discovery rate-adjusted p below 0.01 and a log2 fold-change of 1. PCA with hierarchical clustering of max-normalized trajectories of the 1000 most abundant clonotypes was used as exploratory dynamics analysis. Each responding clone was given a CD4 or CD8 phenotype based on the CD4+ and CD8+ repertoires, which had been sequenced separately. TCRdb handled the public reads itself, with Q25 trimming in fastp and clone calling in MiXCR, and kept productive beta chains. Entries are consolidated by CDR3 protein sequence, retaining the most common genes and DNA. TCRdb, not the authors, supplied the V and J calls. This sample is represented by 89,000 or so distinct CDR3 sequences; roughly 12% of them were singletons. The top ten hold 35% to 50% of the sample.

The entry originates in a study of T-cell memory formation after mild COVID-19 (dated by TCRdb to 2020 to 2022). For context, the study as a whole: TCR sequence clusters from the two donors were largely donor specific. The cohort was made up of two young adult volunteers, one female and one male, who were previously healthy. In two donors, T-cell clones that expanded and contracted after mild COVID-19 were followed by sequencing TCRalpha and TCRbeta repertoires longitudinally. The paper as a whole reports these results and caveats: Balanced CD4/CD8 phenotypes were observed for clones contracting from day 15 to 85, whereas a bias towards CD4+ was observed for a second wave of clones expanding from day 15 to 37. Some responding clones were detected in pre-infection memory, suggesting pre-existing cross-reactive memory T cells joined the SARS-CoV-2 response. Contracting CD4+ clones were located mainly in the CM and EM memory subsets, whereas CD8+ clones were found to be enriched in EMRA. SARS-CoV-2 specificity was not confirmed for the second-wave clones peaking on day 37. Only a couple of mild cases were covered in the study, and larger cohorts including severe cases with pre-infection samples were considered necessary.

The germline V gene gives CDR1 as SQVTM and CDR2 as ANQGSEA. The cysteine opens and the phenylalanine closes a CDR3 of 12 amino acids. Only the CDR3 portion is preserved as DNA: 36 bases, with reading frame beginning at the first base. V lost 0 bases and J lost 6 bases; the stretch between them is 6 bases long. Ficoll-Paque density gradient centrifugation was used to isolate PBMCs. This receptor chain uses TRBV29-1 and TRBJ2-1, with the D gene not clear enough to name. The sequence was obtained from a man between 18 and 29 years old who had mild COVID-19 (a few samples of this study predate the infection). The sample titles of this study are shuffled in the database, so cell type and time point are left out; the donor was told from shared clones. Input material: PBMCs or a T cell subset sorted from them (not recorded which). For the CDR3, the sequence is CSVEDLPNEQFF. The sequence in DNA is TGCAGCGTTGAAGATCTTCCCAATGAGCAGTTCTTC.